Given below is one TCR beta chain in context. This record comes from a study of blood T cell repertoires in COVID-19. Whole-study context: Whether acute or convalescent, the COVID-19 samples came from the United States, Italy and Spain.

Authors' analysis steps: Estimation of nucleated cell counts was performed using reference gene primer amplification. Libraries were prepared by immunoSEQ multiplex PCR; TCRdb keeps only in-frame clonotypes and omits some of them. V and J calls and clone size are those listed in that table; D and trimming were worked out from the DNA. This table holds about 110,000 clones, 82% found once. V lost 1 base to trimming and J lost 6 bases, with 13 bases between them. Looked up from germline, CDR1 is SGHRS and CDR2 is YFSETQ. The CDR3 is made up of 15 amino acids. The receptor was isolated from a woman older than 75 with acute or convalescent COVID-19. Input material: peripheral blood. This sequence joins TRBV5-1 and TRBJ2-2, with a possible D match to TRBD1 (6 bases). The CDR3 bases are TGCGCCAGCAGCTTGCGAGGACAGCCACCCGGGGAGCTGTTTTTT. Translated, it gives CASSLRGQPPGELFF.